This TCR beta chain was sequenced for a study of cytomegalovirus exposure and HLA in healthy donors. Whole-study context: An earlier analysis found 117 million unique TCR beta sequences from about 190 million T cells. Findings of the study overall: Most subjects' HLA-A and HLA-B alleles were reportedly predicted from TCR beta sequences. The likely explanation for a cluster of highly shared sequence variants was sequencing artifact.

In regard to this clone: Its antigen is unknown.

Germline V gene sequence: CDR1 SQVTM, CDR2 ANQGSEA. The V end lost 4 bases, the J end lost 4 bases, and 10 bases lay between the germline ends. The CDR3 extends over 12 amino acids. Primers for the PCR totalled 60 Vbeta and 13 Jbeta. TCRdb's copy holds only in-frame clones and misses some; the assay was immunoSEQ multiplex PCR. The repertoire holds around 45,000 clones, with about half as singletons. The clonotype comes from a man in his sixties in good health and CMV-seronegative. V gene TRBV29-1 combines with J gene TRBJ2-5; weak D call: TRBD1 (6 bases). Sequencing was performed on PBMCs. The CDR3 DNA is TGCAGCGTTGGGGGGCAGGGAGAGACCCAGTACTTC. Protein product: CSVGGQGETQYF.